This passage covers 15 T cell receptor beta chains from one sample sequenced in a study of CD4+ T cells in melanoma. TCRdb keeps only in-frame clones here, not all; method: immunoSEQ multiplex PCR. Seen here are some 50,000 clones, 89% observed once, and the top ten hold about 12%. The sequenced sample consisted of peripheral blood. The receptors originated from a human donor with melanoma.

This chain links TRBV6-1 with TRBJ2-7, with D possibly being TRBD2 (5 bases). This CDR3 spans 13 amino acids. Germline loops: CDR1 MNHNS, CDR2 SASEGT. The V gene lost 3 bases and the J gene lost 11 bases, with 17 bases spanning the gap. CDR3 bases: TGTGCCAGCAGTGAGGAGGCCCGGCCCGGGAAGTACTTC. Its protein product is CASSEEARPGKYF.

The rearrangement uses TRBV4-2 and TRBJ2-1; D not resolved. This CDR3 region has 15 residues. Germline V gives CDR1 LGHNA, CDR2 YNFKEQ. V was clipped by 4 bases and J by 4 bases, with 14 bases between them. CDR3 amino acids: CASSPHGGSYNEQFF. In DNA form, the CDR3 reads TGTGCCAGCAGCCCCCATGGTGGCTCTTACAATGAGCAGTTCTTC.

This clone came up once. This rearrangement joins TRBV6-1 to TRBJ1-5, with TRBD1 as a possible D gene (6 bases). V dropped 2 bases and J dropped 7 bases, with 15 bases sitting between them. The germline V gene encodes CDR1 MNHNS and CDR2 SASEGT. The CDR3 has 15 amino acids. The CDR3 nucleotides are TGTGCCAGCAGTGAATCGGGGGGCCGAGGGCAGCCCCAGCATTTT. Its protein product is CASSESGGRGQPQHF.

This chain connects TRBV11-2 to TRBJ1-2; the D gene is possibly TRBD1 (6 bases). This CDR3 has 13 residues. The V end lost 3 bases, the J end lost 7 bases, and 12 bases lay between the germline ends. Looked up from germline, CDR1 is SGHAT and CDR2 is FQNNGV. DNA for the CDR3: TGTGCCAGCAGCTTGGGGGGGGCTGGTGGCTACACCTTC. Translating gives CASSLGGAGGYTF.

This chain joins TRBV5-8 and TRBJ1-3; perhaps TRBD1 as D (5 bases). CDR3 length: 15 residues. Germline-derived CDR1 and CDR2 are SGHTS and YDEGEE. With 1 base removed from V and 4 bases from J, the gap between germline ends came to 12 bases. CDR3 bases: TGTGCCAGCAGCTTGCAGGGCAGACGAGGAAACACCATATATTTT. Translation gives CASSLQGRRGNTIYF.

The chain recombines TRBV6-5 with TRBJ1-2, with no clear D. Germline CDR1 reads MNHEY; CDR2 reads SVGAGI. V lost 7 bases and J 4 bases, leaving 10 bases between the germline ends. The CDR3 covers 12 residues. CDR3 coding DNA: TGTGCCAGCACCTCCCGGCCCTATGGCTACACCTTC. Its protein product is CASTSRPYGYTF.

Written as DNA, the CDR3 is TGCGCCAGCAAATCAGGGGGCGCGGGCACTGAAGCTTTCTTT. Translation gives CASKSGGAGTEAFF. The genes are TRBV5-1 and TRBJ1-1, with TRBD1 matching over 8 bases. This CDR3 has 14 residues. Germline V gives CDR1 SGHRS, CDR2 YFSETQ. Trimming cost V 6 bases and J 4 bases; bases outside gene matches: 8.

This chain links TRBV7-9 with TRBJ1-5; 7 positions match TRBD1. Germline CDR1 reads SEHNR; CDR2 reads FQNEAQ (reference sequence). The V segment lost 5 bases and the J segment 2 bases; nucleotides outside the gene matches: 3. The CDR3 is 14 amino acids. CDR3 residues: CASSPTGGNQPQHF. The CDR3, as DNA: TGTGCCAGCAGCCCAACAGGGGGCAATCAGCCCCAGCATTTT.

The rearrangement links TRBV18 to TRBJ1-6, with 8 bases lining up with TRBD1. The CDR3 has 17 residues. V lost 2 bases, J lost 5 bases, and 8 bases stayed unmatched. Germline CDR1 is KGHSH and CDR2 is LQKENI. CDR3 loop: CASSPSEGTGNNSPLHF. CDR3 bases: TGTGCCAGCTCACCAAGTGAGGGGACAGGCAATAATTCACCCCTCCACTTT.

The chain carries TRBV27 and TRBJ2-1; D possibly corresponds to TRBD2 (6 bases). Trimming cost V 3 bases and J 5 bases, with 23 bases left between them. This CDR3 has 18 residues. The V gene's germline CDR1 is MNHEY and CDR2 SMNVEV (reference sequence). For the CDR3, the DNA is TGTGCCAGCAGTTTCCTGGGGACGGGAGTTTCTAGCAACAATGAGCAGTTCTTC. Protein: CASSFLGTGVSSNNEQFF.

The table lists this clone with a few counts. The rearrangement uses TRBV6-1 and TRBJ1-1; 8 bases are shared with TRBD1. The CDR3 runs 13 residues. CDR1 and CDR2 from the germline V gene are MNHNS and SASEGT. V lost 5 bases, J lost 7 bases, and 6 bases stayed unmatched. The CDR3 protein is CASSRQGNGEAFF. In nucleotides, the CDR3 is TGTGCCAGCAGTAGACAGGGGAATGGTGAAGCTTTCTTT.

CDR3 sequence reads: CASSPQGPSYEQYF. In nucleotides, the CDR3 is TGTGCCAGCAGTCCCCAGGGGCCCTCCTACGAGCAGTACTTC. The rearrangement links TRBV6-5 to TRBJ2-7; D is perhaps TRBD1 (6 bases). Germline V CDR1 and CDR2: MNHEY, SVGAGI. Trimming stripped 5 bases from V and 0 bases from J, with 11 bases between. The CDR3 covers 14 residues.

The CDR3 region has the DNA TGTGCCAGCAGTTCCCTACCGACTCCGGGACAGGGTTTTGATGAGCAGTTCTTC. Translation gives CASSSLPTPGQGFDEQFF. The chain carries TRBV28 and TRBJ2-1; 9 bases are a match to TRBD1. The germline V gene has CDR1 MDHEN and CDR2 SYDVKM. V trimming: 4 bases; J trimming: 8 bases; junction bases outside the gene matches: 18. The length of the CDR3 is 18 residues.

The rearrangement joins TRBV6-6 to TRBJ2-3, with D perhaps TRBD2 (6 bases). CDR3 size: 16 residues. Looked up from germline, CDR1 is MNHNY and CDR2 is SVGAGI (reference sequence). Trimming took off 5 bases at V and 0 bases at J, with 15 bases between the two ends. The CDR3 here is CASSAGLGTSTDTQYF. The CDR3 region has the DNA TGTGCCAGCAGTGCCGGCCTAGGGACTAGCACAGATACGCAGTATTTT.

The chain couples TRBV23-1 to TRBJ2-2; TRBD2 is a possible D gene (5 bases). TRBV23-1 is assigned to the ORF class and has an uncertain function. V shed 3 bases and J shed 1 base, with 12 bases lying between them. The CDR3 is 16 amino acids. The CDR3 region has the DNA TGCGCCAGCAGTCATGTGTGCCGGGGGAACACCGGGGAGCTGTTTTTT. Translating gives CASSHVCRGNTGELFF.